This T cell receptor (beta chain) was sequenced during a study of blood T cell repertoires in COVID-19. Turning to the study itself: From T cells, B-cell-depleted T cells, or PBMCs came the material, which was cDNA or gDNA.

How the authors handled the data: Amplification of reference gene primers was used by the study to estimate nucleated cell counts. TCRdb keeps only in-frame clones here, not all; method: immunoSEQ multiplex PCR. Clonal size and the V and J genes are those of that table, whereas D and trimming came from the DNA. Here the sample spans 270,000 or so clones, almost 90% being singletons. The CDR3 is 19 residues long. V was cut by 4 bases and J by 5 bases, with 29 bases left in between. CDR1 and CDR2 from the germline V gene are LNHDA and SQIVND (reference sequence). This clone has only one observation. Seattle cases were enrolled at active infection and followed longitudinally.

This receptor was obtained from a woman between 55 and 75 years old with COVID-19, enrolled during active disease. The sequencing input was peripheral blood. This chain connects TRBV19 to TRBJ1-2, with D unclear. As DNA, the CDR3 is TGTGCCAGTAGTACCAACGGGTACGGGTTCCGTTCTCACCGATATGGCTACACCTTC. Amino acids: CASSTNGYGFRSHRYGYTF.